This T cell receptor (beta chain) was sequenced during a study of spatial heterogeneity in lung cancer. Background on the study: Across the raw uncorrected reads, a unique TCR and UMI combination was observed, on average, more than ten times.

The time point: blood at routine non-recurrence follow-up after resection. Extraction of whole RNA from tumor, nontumor lung or frozen PBMC preceded unsorted sequencing. From the 5' RACE reads, TCRdb called clonotypes with MiXCR, one entry per CDR3 protein. Among approximately 110,000 distinct CDR3 sequences listed, 10% to 13% were seen once. This clonotype was found a few times. V dropped 7 bases and J dropped 1; count of bases not matched to a gene: 7. CDR1 and CDR2 from the germline V gene are MNHEY and SVGEGT. This CDR3 comprises 15 residues. Sequencing used PBMCs, obtained at follow-up. V gene TRBV6-2 or TRBV6-3 combines with J gene TRBJ2-3; 8 nucleotides line up with TRBD2. This receptor was obtained from a female donor with early-stage non-small cell lung cancer. This CDR3 reads CASTGGRRRTDTQYF. The CDR3 nucleotides read TGTGCCAGCACGGGCGGGAGGCGGCGCACAGATACGCAGTATTTT.